Shown below are 26 T cell receptor beta chains from a single sample sequenced in a study of T cell clones after liver transplantation. Some clones are missing from TCRdb's copy, which holds only in-frame ones; the method was immunoSEQ multiplex PCR. The repertoire holds tens of thousands of clones, 65% to 75% seen once, with 15% in the top ten. Sequenced material: CD4+ T cells from blood, taken before liver transplant. The receptors derive from a human donor who received a liver transplant.

The V and J genes are TRBV4-2 and TRBJ2-1; TRBD2 agrees at 7 bases. The germline V gene has CDR1 LGHNA and CDR2 YNFKEQ. V gave up 0 bases and J gave up 5 bases; unmatched junction bases: 13. The length of the CDR3 is 18 residues. CDR3 amino acids: CASSQDGGGASGHNEQFF. Written as DNA, the CDR3 is TGTGCCAGCAGCCAAGATGGTGGAGGGGCTAGCGGCCACAATGAGCAGTTCTTC.

This clone was seen more than once but under ten times. The rearrangement links TRBV19 to TRBJ2-3, with 10 positions matching TRBD2. The CDR3 has 15 residues. The germline CDR1 and CDR2 sequences are LNHDA and SQIVND (reference sequence). The junction had 3 bases not matched to a gene; V was cut back by 5 bases and J by 1 base. DNA of the CDR3: TGTGCCAGTAGTGTCGGGACTAGCGGCACAGATACGCAGTATTTT. Translated: CASSVGTSGTDTQYF.

This clone has just a few counts. The rearrangement links TRBV9 to TRBJ2-7; 9 bases agree with TRBD2. The CDR3 runs to 19 residues. The V and J ends lost 0 bases and 2 bases, in that order; junction bases with no gene match: 15. The germline V gene encodes CDR1 SGDLS and CDR2 YYNGEE. This CDR3 reads CASSVGLAGDSTYPYEQYF. The CDR3 DNA reads TGTGCCAGCAGCGTAGGGTTAGCGGGGGACTCCACCTATCCCTACGAGCAGTACTTC.

The gene calls are TRBV12-5 and TRBJ2-2; TRBD2 might be the D (5 bases). Trimming took 7 bases from V and 7 from J, leaving 10 bases between them. This CDR3 has 12 residues. The germline V gene encodes CDR1 LGHNT and CDR2 FRNRAP. For the CDR3, the DNA is TGTGCTAGTGCAAGGGAGAACGGGGAGCTGTTTTTT. The encoded protein is CASARENGELFF.

The chain couples TRBV27 to TRBJ2-7; 9 bases are a match to TRBD1. V was clipped by 2 bases and J by 3 bases; unmatched bases: 5. Germline CDR1 MNHEY, CDR2 SMNVEV (reference sequence). The CDR3 loop spans 15 amino acids. For the CDR3, the DNA is TGTGCCAGCAGTTTAGAGGTGACAGGGGGCTACGAGCAGTACTTC. Translating gives CASSLEVTGGYEQYF.

The rearrangement joins TRBV19 to TRBJ1-1; 7 bases are a match to TRBD1. With V trimmed by 3 bases and J by 6 bases, 4 bases remained unmatched. CDR3 length: 13 amino acids. Germline assignment: CDR1 LNHDA and CDR2 SQIVND (reference sequence). Here the CDR3 DNA reads TGTGCCAGTAGTATCAACAGGGGCGCTGAAGCTTTCTTT. Amino acid sequence: CASSINRGAEAFF.

This clone turned up a few times. The rearrangement uses TRBV2 and TRBJ2-1; D call uncertain. The germline CDR1 and CDR2 sequences are SNHLY and FYNNEI. CDR3 length: 11 residues. The V gene lost 6 bases and the J gene lost 3 bases, with 3 bases spanning the gap. CDR3 coding DNA: TGTGCCAGCAGACTCTACAATGAGCAGTTCTTC. Its translation is CASRLYNEQFF.

The CDR3 loop is CASSGLGAGANVLTF. The CDR3 nucleotides read TGTGCCAGCAGCGGCCTAGGGGCTGGGGCCAACGTCCTGACTTTC. The rearrangement joins TRBV9 to TRBJ2-6; D is perhaps TRBD1 (5 bases). Per the germline V gene, CDR1 is SGDLS and CDR2 is YYNGEE. V lost 3 bases and J 2 bases, leaving 9 bases between the germline ends. This CDR3 comprises 15 residues.

The genes are TRBV4-2 and TRBJ1-6; 10 bases align to TRBD1. V gave up 3 bases and J gave up 5 bases; unmatched junction bases: 4. CDR3 size: 16 residues. The germline V gene encodes CDR1 LGHNA and CDR2 YNFKEQ. The CDR3 bases are TGTGCCAGCAGCCACGTAGGGACAGGGGATAATTCACCCCTCCACTTT. As protein: CASSHVGTGDNSPLHF.

The rearrangement joins TRBV12-5 to TRBJ1-1; D gene ambiguous. Germline CDR1 and CDR2: LGHNT and FRNRAP. V gave up 5 bases and J gave up 7 bases, with 11 bases separating them. The CDR3 consists of 12 residues. The chain's CDR3 is CASGPRVSEAFF. The CDR3 nucleotides are TGTGCTAGTGGTCCCCGGGTGAGTGAAGCTTTCTTT.

This clone was seen repeatedly, ten times or more. This chain uses TRBV12-5 with TRBJ1-1; the match to TRBD1 covers 7 bases. With V trimmed by 3 bases and J by 5 bases, 12 bases remained unmatched. This CDR3 contains 16 residues. Germline lookup yields CDR1 LGHNT and CDR2 FRNRAP. This CDR3 is CASGLSFEGAETEAFF. The CDR3 DNA reads as TGTGCTAGTGGTTTATCTTTCGAGGGGGCGGAAACTGAAGCTTTCTTT.

The chain links TRBV6-5 to TRBJ1-6, with a possible D match to TRBD1 (5 bases). The ends were cut back, 6 bases at V and 7 bases at J, with 16 bases in the middle. The germline V gene encodes CDR1 MNHEY and CDR2 SVGAGI. There are 15 residues in the CDR3. The CDR3: CASRGTGGNNSPLHF. The CDR3 DNA is TGTGCCAGCAGGGGGACCGGGGGAAACAATTCACCCCTCCACTTT.

The chain employs TRBV10-1 and TRBJ2-3; possible D gene TRBD1, 5 bases. The V end lost 3 bases, the J end lost 4 bases, and 11 bases lay between the germline ends. CDR1 is WNHNN and CDR2 is SYGVQD in the germline V gene (reference sequence). The CDR3 sequence is 14 residues long. CDR3 coding DNA: TGCGCCAGCAGTGACAGTAGGGGCGCAGATACGCAGTATTTT. This translates into CASSDSRGADTQYF.

V gene TRBV7-9 combines with J gene TRBJ1-1; D is possibly TRBD1 (6 bases). Germline assignment: CDR1 SEHNR and CDR2 FQNEAQ (reference sequence). This CDR3 is 15 amino acids long. V lost 5 bases and J 4 bases, leaving 17 bases between the germline ends. The CDR3 DNA is TGTGCCAGCAGCACATTGGGGGGGCATGGCACTGAAGCTTTCTTT. It codes for CASSTLGGHGTEAFF.

The genes are TRBV11-3 and TRBJ2-7; weak D call: TRBD1 (6 bases). The ends were cut back, 5 bases at V and 6 bases at J, with 14 bases in the middle. The CDR3 spans 13 residues. Per germline, CDR1 SGHNT and CDR2 YENEEA. The CDR3: CASSPQTQGEQYF. In DNA, the CDR3 is TGTGCCAGCAGCCCGCAGACACAGGGCGAGCAGTACTTC.

The table lists this clone with a count of one. The rearrangement links TRBV11-2 to TRBJ2-7; D might be TRBD1 (6 bases). The CDR3 contains 13 residues. Trimming shortened V by 5 bases and J by 3 bases, and 11 bases separated the two germline ends. Germline V gives CDR1 SGHAT, CDR2 FQNNGV. The CDR3 DNA reads TGTGCCAGCAGCCCCGGGACAATCTACGAGCAGTACTTC. Translating gives CASSPGTIYEQYF.

V is TRBV28 and J is TRBJ2-7; a possible D gene is TRBD1 (6 bases). Looked up from germline, CDR1 is MDHEN and CDR2 is SYDVKM. V was pared by 7 bases and J by 3 bases, with 19 bases between. The CDR3 contains 15 residues. CDR3 in DNA: TGTGCCAGCAACCCCCCGGACAGTCCTGGCTACGAGCAGTACTTC. Residues: CASNPPDSPGYEQYF.

The genes are TRBV5-4 and TRBJ1-6; 10 nucleotides agree with TRBD1. CDR3 length: 14 amino acids. J lost 12 bases, V lost 5 bases, and 8 bases had no gene match. Germline values: CDR1 SGHNT, CDR2 YYREEE (reference sequence). CDR3 in amino acids: CASSRDRGREPLHF. The DNA for the CDR3 is TGTGCCAGCAGTCGGGACAGGGGCCGGGAACCCCTCCACTTT.

The table lists this clone with a few counts. The V and J genes are TRBV5-5 and TRBJ1-1; D gene ambiguous. Germline V CDR1 and CDR2: SGHKS, YYEKEE (reference sequence). The CDR3 totals 13 residues. The ends were cut back, 5 bases at V and 1 base at J, with 9 bases in the middle. CDR3 region: CASRITENTEAFF. The CDR3 DNA sequence: TGTGCCAGCAGGATTACAGAGAACACTGAAGCTTTCTTT.

The chain employs TRBV27 and TRBJ2-5; unclear D gene. Germline lookup yields CDR1 MNHEY and CDR2 SMNVEV (reference sequence). The CDR3 covers 14 residues. The V end lost 3 bases, the J end lost 5 bases, and 13 bases lay between the germline ends. CDR3 region: CASSFSGARETQYF. CDR3 DNA: TGTGCCAGCAGTTTTTCAGGCGCCCGGGAGACCCAGTACTTC.

The CDR3 loop reads CASSSEGDEQYF. In DNA form, the CDR3 reads TGTGCCAGCAGCTCGGAGGGTGACGAGCAGTACTTC. The chain links TRBV5-7 to TRBJ2-7; the D gene is possibly TRBD2 (6 bases). TRBV5-7 is treated as an ORF (open reading frame) with a function not yet certain. This CDR3 contains 12 residues. Trimming took off 3 bases at V and 5 bases at J, with 9 bases between the two ends.

This clone appeared a few times. This chain joins TRBV19 and TRBJ2-1, with D perhaps TRBD2 (6 bases). This CDR3 is built from 12 residues. Looked up from germline, CDR1 is LNHDA and CDR2 is SQIVND (reference sequence). Trimming took off 9 bases at V and 4 bases at J, with 10 bases between the two ends. CDR3 DNA: TGTGCCAGCCAGGGACTGTACAATGAGCAGTTCTTC. Encoded protein: CASQGLYNEQFF.

This clone was counted many times. The V gene is TRBV2, the J gene TRBJ1-5; D not certain. The CDR3 runs 14 residues. V lost 6 bases, J lost 2 bases, and 11 bases lay in between. Germline V gene sequence: CDR1 SNHLY, CDR2 FYNNEI. The CDR3: CASRMEGGNQPQHF. The DNA of the CDR3 is TGTGCCAGCAGGATGGAGGGCGGCAATCAGCCCCAGCATTTT.

The rearrangement uses TRBV7-8 and TRBJ2-3; TRBD1 matches at 9 bases. The ends lost 5 bases at V and 5 bases at J; junction bases unmatched: 11. Germline CDR1 is SGHVS and CDR2 is FQNEAQ. The CDR3 is 16 residues long. For the CDR3, the DNA is TGTGCCAGCAGCCCGCAGAGGACAGGGGCGGGAGATACGCAGTATTTT. Amino acids: CASSPQRTGAGDTQYF.

V usage is TRBV10-2 and J usage is TRBJ2-4, with D perhaps TRBD1 (5 bases). Trimming removed 2 bases at V and 0 bases at J, with 8 bases between. The CDR3 covers 15 residues. Germline CDR1 WSHSY, CDR2 SAAADI. Here the CDR3 reads CASSEVTEAKNIQYF. The CDR3 bases are TGCGCCAGCAGTGAGGTGACAGAAGCCAAAAACATTCAGTACTTC.

The chain employs TRBV29-1 and TRBJ2-3; possibly TRBD1 for D (6 bases). V lost 7 bases and J lost 5, with 13 bases in between. The CDR3 spans 12 residues. Germline V lookup: CDR1 SQVTM, CDR2 ANQGSEA. DNA for the CDR3: TGCAGCGGCTCACACAGGGAAGATACGCAGTATTTT. It specifies CSGSHREDTQYF.